This T cell receptor beta chain appears in the sequencing data of a study of CXCR3-negative and CXCR3-positive naive CD8 T cells. Study results and caveats: CXCR3-positive naive cells carried more hydrophobic TRB CDR3s than CXCR3-negative ones. Once cells were cryopreserved, CXCR3 expression went down partly, and most assays used fresh PBMCs. Naive subsets expressed similar surface CD5; TRB CDR3 features served to infer TCR strength. Both naive subsets showed comparably high diversity, and memory CD8+ cells showed much lower diversity.

UMI-labeled TRB cDNA libraries were prepared by 5' RACE. Following a re-call of the 5' RACE reads, TCRdb has one entry per CDR3 protein and lacks DNA. The sample holds some 140,000 distinct CDR3 sequences. Cells classed as naive CD8+ T cells were CD45RO-CCR7+CD27+CD95-. A remark on this clonotype: What it binds is unknown.

This CDR3 has 16 amino acids. Germline V gene sequence: CDR1 MGHDK, CDR2 SYGVNS. The rearrangement uses TRBV25-1 and TRBJ2-7; TCRdb's D gene call, TRBD1, goes unchecked for lack of DNA. The source is a human donor in good health. Some clones in this sample may be carry-over from other donors' samples. Sequencing used naive CXCR3+ CD8+ T cells from blood. Subset of the sample: CD45RO-CCR7+CD27+CD95- naive CD8+ T cells expressing CXCR3 (TNR3+). The CDR3 region is CASSEWRGQDVYEQYF.